The 28 T cell receptor beta chains below all came from one sample that was sequenced in a study of T-cell memory formation after mild COVID-19. TCRdb re-derived calls from the 5' RACE reads in MiXCR, one entry per CDR3 protein. The sample lists over 450,000 distinct CDR3 sequences, around 21% occurring once. Specimen: PBMCs or a T cell subset sorted from them (not recorded which). These receptors came from an adult woman who had mild COVID-19 (a few samples of this study predate the infection). Cell type and time point are not known.

V usage is TRBV6-4 and J usage is TRBJ1-6; 8 bases match TRBD1. The germline gives CDR1 MRHNA, CDR2 SNTAGT. The CDR3 extends over 16 amino acids. Trimming at V came to 2 bases and at J to 8 bases, leaving 8 bases not matched to a gene. Written as DNA, the CDR3 is TGTGCCAGCAGTGACCCGATATCGACAGGGGATTCACCCCTCCACTTT. It is translated as CASSDPISTGDSPLHF.

This chain joins TRBV18 and TRBJ2-5; possible D gene TRBD2, 7 bases. V was cut by 6 bases and J by 2 bases, with 13 bases left in between. The CDR3 is made up of 14 amino acids. From germline, CDR1 is KGHSH and CDR2 LQKENI. The DNA for the CDR3 is TGTGCCAGCTCCCAAAAGGGGGGGCAAGAGACCCAGTACTTC. It encodes CASSQKGGQETQYF.

The V gene is TRBV6-4, the J gene TRBJ2-6; D gene unclear. The germline V and J ends were trimmed by 2 bases and 1 base, with 6 bases remaining between them. CDR1 MRHNA and CDR2 SNTAGT come from the germline V gene. There are 15 residues in the CDR3. CDR3 protein: CASSDTQSGANVLTF. In DNA form, the CDR3 reads TGTGCCAGCAGTGACACCCAGTCTGGGGCCAACGTCCTGACTTTC.

The gene calls are TRBV4-2 and TRBJ1-1, with 7 bases matching TRBD1. The CDR3 length is 15 residues. Germline lookup yields CDR1 LGHNA and CDR2 YNFKEQ. V was pared by 1 base and J by 5 bases, with 7 bases of the junction left unmatched. CDR3 in amino acids: CASSQAEQGITEAFF. The CDR3 nucleotides read TGTGCCAGCAGCCAAGCAGAACAGGGGATTACTGAAGCTTTCTTT.

The chain links TRBV7-9 to TRBJ1-1; D unclear. Trimming cost V 6 bases and J 2 bases, with 22 bases left between them. The CDR3 is 17 residues long. The V gene's germline CDR1 is SEHNR and CDR2 FQNEAQ (reference sequence). The CDR3 region has the DNA TGTGCCAGCAGTCCGGGTAAAATTGGGCAGCATAACACTGAAGCTTTCTTT. Translation: CASSPGKIGQHNTEAFF. The complete variable domain, with remaining parts taken from reference TRBV7-9 and TRBJ1-1, reads DTGVSQNPRHKITKRGQNVTFRCDPISEHNRLYWYRQTLGQGPEFLTYFQNEAQLEKSRLLSDRFSAERPKGSFSTLEIQRTEQGDSAMYLCASSPGKIGQHNTEAFFGQGTRLTVV.

The chain carries TRBV2 and TRBJ1-3; D ambiguous. CDR1 is SNHLY and CDR2 is FYNNEI in the germline V gene. V lost 7 bases and J lost 4, with 17 bases in between. The CDR3 length is 15 residues. The CDR3 DNA follows: TGTGCCAGCAATCGGGCAGGTTCAATGGGAAACACCATATATTTT. Translating gives CASNRAGSMGNTIYF.

The chain joins TRBV10-3 to TRBJ2-3; 8 positions match TRBD1. V trimming: 3 bases; J trimming: 2 bases; junction bases outside the gene matches: 10. The CDR3 sequence is 17 residues long. CDR1 ENHRY and CDR2 SYGVKD come from the germline V gene. In DNA form, the CDR3 reads TGTGCCATCAGTGATCCGACAGGGGATAGCGACACAGATACGCAGTATTTT. Its translation: CAISDPTGDSDTDTQYF.

This chain links TRBV18 with TRBJ2-7, with 10 bases aligning to TRBD1. J was trimmed by 6 bases and V by 5 bases; bases with no gene match: 7. From germline, CDR1 is KGHSH and CDR2 LQKENI. This CDR3 region has 14 residues. DNA for the CDR3: TGTGCCAGCTCATCGACAGGGGGCCGGGTCGAGCAGTACTTC. Protein sequence: CASSSTGGRVEQYF.

This clonotype was observed many times. The gene calls are TRBV7-2 and TRBJ2-1; 10 bases agree with TRBD2. CDR3 length: 15 amino acids. The junction had 7 bases not matched to a gene; V was cut back by 4 bases and J by 7 bases. Germline values: CDR1 SGHTA, CDR2 FQGNSA. The CDR3 is CASSSSGGAFNEQFF. DNA of the CDR3: TGTGCCAGCAGCTCGAGCGGGGGGGCCTTTAATGAGCAGTTCTTC.

The gene calls are TRBV29-1 and TRBJ2-3; the D gene is possibly TRBD1 (5 bases). CDR3 length equals 15 residues. Looked up from germline, CDR1 is SQVTM and CDR2 is ANQGSEA. The V and J ends lost 3 bases and 3 bases respectively, with 16 bases between them. CDR3 in amino acids: CSVDPRQKPTDTQYF. As DNA, the CDR3 is TGCAGCGTTGACCCCCGACAGAAACCTACAGATACGCAGTATTTT.

The chain has TRBV5-1 and TRBJ1-1; D gene uncertain. This CDR3 is 15 amino acids long. Per germline, CDR1 SGHRS and CDR2 YFSETQ. The V and J ends lost 7 bases and 2 bases respectively, with 18 bases between them. The CDR3 coding sequence is TGCGCCAGCGCCTCATTCGGTACAACAAACACTGAAGCTTTCTTT. This sequence encodes CASASFGTTNTEAFF.

This clonotype was detected only a few times. This chain connects TRBV5-1 to TRBJ1-2; 8 nucleotides match TRBD1. CDR3 length: 15 residues. V was clipped by 3 bases and J by 5 bases; unmatched bases: 9. The germline CDR1 and CDR2 sequences are SGHRS and YFSETQ. CDR3 sequence: CASSSGQGRSYGYTF. CDR3 coding DNA: TGCGCCAGCAGCTCCGGACAGGGTCGATCGTATGGCTACACCTTC. Using reference TRBV5-1 and TRBJ1-2 for the parts outside the CDR3, the full variable domain is KAGVTQTPRYLIKTRGQQVTLSCSPISGHRSVSWYQQTPGQGLQFLFEYFSETQRNKGNFPGRFSGRQFSNSRSEMNVSTLELGDSALYLCASSSGQGRSYGYTFGSGTRLTVV.

This clonotype occurred a few times. The chain carries TRBV5-1 and TRBJ2-1; maybe TRBD2 (7 bases). The CDR3 is 14 amino acids. CDR1 is SGHRS and CDR2 is YFSETQ in the germline V gene. V lost 4 bases to trimming and J lost 8 bases, with 16 bases between them. CDR3 in DNA: TGCGCCAGCAGCCGTGGGGGGGGCAGGGATGAGCAGTTCTTC. This gives the protein CASSRGGGRDEQFF.

The rearrangement uses TRBV20-1 and TRBJ2-7; 11 bases align to TRBD2. CDR1 DFQATT and CDR2 SNEGSKA come from the germline V gene (reference sequence). The junction had 9 bases not matched to a gene; V was cut back by 3 bases and J by 5 bases. The CDR3 covers 15 residues. Here the CDR3 DNA reads TGCAGTGCTAGTGGCCTAGCGGGGGGTGTAGACGAGCAGTACTTC. Its translation is CSASGLAGGVDEQYF.

Only a few counts were recorded for this clonotype. The chain recombines TRBV9 with TRBJ2-7, with 7 positions matching TRBD2. The CDR3 has 15 residues. After removal of 4 bases from V and 0 bases from J, the junction contained 7 bases not matched to a gene. Germline assignment: CDR1 SGDLS and CDR2 YYNGEE. CDR3 nucleotide sequence: TGTGCCAGCAGCCCCGGACTAGTCCTCTCCTACGAGCAGTACTTC. Its translation is CASSPGLVLSYEQYF.

The chain has TRBV7-9 and TRBJ2-5; a weak D match, TRBD1 (6 bases). V gave up 8 bases and J gave up 5 bases, with 12 bases separating them. Germline V gene lookup returns CDR1 SEHNR and CDR2 FQNEAQ (reference sequence). The CDR3 has 12 residues. CDR3 bases: TGTGCCAGCCAAGAGGGGGTGGAGACCCAGTACTTC. It specifies CASQEGVETQYF.

This CDR3 reads CASSFHRGPRPTEAFF. In DNA, the CDR3 is TGTGCCAGCAGTTTCCACAGGGGGCCACGCCCTACTGAAGCTTTCTTT. The chain carries TRBV27 and TRBJ1-1, with TRBD1 matching 9 bases. The CDR3 spans 16 residues. The V and J ends lost 3 bases and 5 bases, in that order; junction bases with no gene match: 10. Germline V gene sequence: CDR1 MNHEY, CDR2 SMNVEV (reference sequence).

The chain has TRBV7-2 and TRBJ1-2, with 10 nucleotides matching TRBD1. Germline CDR1 SGHTA, CDR2 FQGNSA. This CDR3 is built from 13 residues. V dropped 5 bases and J dropped 7; count of bases not matched to a gene: 4. The CDR3 sequence is CASSHDRGLGYTF. CDR3 sequence (DNA): TGTGCCAGCAGCCATGACAGGGGGCTTGGCTACACCTTC.

This clonotype was seen more than once but under ten times. This chain connects TRBV6-6 to TRBJ1-2; perhaps TRBD1 as D (5 bases). V was shortened by 2 bases and J by 2 bases, with 9 bases between the two germline ends. The length of the CDR3 is 14 residues. CDR1 MNHNY and CDR2 SVGAGI come from the germline V gene (reference sequence). The CDR3 sequence: CASSYQGQNYGYTF. DNA for the CDR3: TGTGCCAGCAGTTACCAGGGTCAGAACTATGGCTACACCTTC.

In this sample, this clonotype turned up a few times. This chain joins TRBV20-1 and TRBJ1-2; maybe TRBD1 (6 bases). The ends were cut back, 6 bases at V and 8 bases at J, with 19 bases in the middle. CDR1 is DFQATT, CDR2 SNEGSKA, per germline (reference sequence). The CDR3 has 13 residues. The CDR3 here is CSAPVSGAGGYTF. The CDR3 DNA reads TGCAGTGCCCCTGTGTCGGGGGCGGGGGGCTACACCTTC.

The chain recombines TRBV29-1 with TRBJ2-5, with TRBD1 matching over 7 bases. V was clipped by 3 bases and J by 5 bases; unmatched bases: 9. Germline V CDR1 and CDR2: SQVTM, ANQGSEA. This CDR3 contains 14 residues. The CDR3: CSVESAGQVETQYF. The CDR3 DNA follows: TGCAGCGTTGAGAGTGCCGGACAGGTGGAGACCCAGTACTTC.

Only a few counts were recorded for this clonotype. The chain joins TRBV6-6 to TRBJ2-3; D is unresolved. The CDR3 is 15 amino acids. Germline CDR1 reads MNHNY; CDR2 reads SVGAGI (reference sequence). Trimming took 0 bases from V and 5 from J, leaving 12 bases between them. CDR3 residues: CASSYSDLVVDTQYF. The CDR3 coding sequence is TGTGCCAGCAGTTACTCAGATCTTGTGGTAGATACGCAGTATTTT.

V and J are TRBV20-1 and TRBJ2-1; the D gene is possibly TRBD1 (5 bases). The V gene's germline CDR1 is DFQATT and CDR2 SNEGSKA (reference sequence). The CDR3 runs 16 residues. V dropped 8 bases and J dropped 6 bases, with 26 bases sitting between them. DNA of the CDR3: TGCAGTCAACGTATTGGTACAGGCTGGGGCACCAATGAGCAGTTCTTC. Translating gives CSQRIGTGWGTNEQFF.

The V gene is TRBV10-3, the J gene TRBJ2-3, with 7 bases lining up with TRBD2. V lost 2 bases, J lost 5 bases, and 7 bases stayed unmatched. This CDR3 spans 15 amino acids. CDR1 and CDR2 (germline): ENHRY, SYGVKD. CDR3 loop: CAISEVAGAGDTQYF. CDR3 bases: TGTGCCATCAGTGAGGTGGCGGGAGCCGGAGATACGCAGTATTTT.

This clonotype was observed a few times. The V and J genes are TRBV7-8 and TRBJ1-2, with D unclear. The CDR3 spans 14 residues. The germline CDR1 and CDR2 sequences are SGHVS and FQNEAQ. V was clipped by 1 base and J by 0 bases, with 6 bases between them. Here the CDR3 reads CASSLVRSNYGYTF. The CDR3 DNA reads as TGTGCCAGCAGCTTAGTTCGGTCTAACTATGGCTACACCTTC.

This clonotype was observed a few times. This chain links TRBV20-1 with TRBJ1-2; 7 bases align to TRBD1. Per germline, CDR1 DFQATT and CDR2 SNEGSKA (reference sequence). CDR3 length: 14 residues. V was clipped by 5 bases and J by 5 bases; unmatched bases: 11. Here the CDR3 reads CSALGTAALYGYTF. Here the CDR3 DNA reads TGCAGTGCTCTAGGGACAGCGGCTCTATATGGCTACACCTTC.

The V call is TRBV7-2, the J call TRBJ2-1; no reliable D call. The V end lost 0 bases, the J end lost 10 bases, and 10 bases lay between the germline ends. Germline-derived CDR1 and CDR2 are SGHTA and FQGNSA. There are 13 residues in the CDR3. Written as DNA, the CDR3 is TGTGCCAGCAGCTTAGCGCGGTCCGGGGAGCAGTTCTTC. Its protein product is CASSLARSGEQFF.

This clonotype was observed at least ten times. The genes are TRBV7-8 and TRBJ2-7, with TRBD2 as a possible D gene (6 bases). Germline values: CDR1 SGHVS, CDR2 FQNEAQ. The CDR3 extends over 16 amino acids. Trimming cost V 0 bases and J 0 bases, with 12 bases left between them. CDR3 DNA: TGTGCCAGCAGCTTAGCAGCGGCGGGGCTCTCCTACGAGCAGTACTTC. Its protein product is CASSLAAAGLSYEQYF.